This T cell receptor beta chain was obtained from a study of T cell repertoires in cytomegalovirus infection. Study-level background: Public signatures in TCR beta pointed to CMV infection and matching HLA type. Study-level results: HLA-C-restricted TCR beta clonotypes specific for CMV led the ex vivo response. The study identified carriers of CMV plus the relevant HLA from cumulative public TCR beta family frequency.

A remark on this clonotype: What it binds is not known.

There are 16 residues in the CDR3. With V trimmed by 4 bases and J by 6 bases, 11 bases remained unmatched. Germline CDR1 and CDR2: MGHRA and YSYEKL. In TCRdb, the reads were re-called with MiXCR into one record per CDR3 protein. The sample lists 700,000 to 900,000 distinct CDR3 sequences; roughly 29% were seen once. The V call is TRBV4-1, the J call TRBJ1-4, with 7 positions matching TRBD1. The clonotype comes from a human donor in good health (CMV status not recorded). Some clones in this sample may be carry-over from other donors' samples. This specimen was cultured CD8+ T cells from PBMCs, taken from culture after CMV antigen stimulation. As DNA, the CDR3 is TGCGCCAGCAGCCCCTACCCTAGACAGGGTGATGAAAAACTGTTTTTT. It translates to CASSPYPRQGDEKLFF.